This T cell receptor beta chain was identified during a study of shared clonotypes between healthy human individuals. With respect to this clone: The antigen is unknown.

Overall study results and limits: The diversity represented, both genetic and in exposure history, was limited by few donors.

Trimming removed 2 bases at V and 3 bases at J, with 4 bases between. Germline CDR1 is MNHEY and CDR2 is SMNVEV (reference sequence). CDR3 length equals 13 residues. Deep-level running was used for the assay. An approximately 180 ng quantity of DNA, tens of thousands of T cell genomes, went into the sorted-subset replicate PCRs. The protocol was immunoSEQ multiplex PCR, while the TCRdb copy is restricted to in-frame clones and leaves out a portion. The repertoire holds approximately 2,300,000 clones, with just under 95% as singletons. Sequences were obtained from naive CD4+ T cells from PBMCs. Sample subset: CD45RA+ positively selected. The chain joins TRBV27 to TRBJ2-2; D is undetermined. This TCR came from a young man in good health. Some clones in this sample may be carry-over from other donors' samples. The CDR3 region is CASSLHYTGELFF. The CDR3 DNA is TGTGCCAGCAGTTTACACTACACCGGGGAGCTGTTTTTT.